A single sample gave rise to the 17 T cell receptor beta chains below, sequenced in a study of vaccination and CD4 T cells after COVID-19. These receptors have no identified antigens. As to treatment: approximately nine-day PBMC culture with coronavirus spike peptide pools or control peptides (ViraFEST assay). Once obtained from cultured CD4+ T cells, the DNA was sequenced using the Oncomine TCR Beta short-read assay. TCRdb passed the PCR reads through MiXCR, listing each CDR3 protein once. Among 14,000 to 15,000 distinct CDR3 sequences listed, about 47% were seen once. The sample consisted of CD4+ T cells from blood, cultured in vitro. The receptors originated from a human donor who had recovered from COVID-19.

The CDR3 sequence: CASKRGGYEQYF. The CDR3 nucleotides are TGTGCCAGCAAGCGTGGGGGATACGAGCAGTACTTC. The J gene is TRBJ2-7, the V gene TRBV28; tentatively, D is TRBD1 or TRBD2 (5 bases each). The ends were cut back, 7 bases at V and 4 bases at J, with 11 bases in the middle. The germline V gene encodes CDR1 MDHEN and CDR2 SYDVKM. The CDR3 consists of 12 residues.

The chain carries TRBV10-3 and TRBJ2-6, with TRBD1 matching 9 bases. Germline V gene data show CDR1 as ENHRY and CDR2 as SYGVKD. V was pared by 6 bases and J by 0 bases, with 6 bases of the junction left unmatched. The CDR3 has 17 residues. Here the CDR3 reads CAIRGDRVSSGANVLTF. Written as DNA, the CDR3 is TGTGCCATCAGGGGGGACAGGGTGAGCTCTGGGGCCAACGTCCTGACTTTC.

Only a few counts were recorded for this clonotype. The chain combines TRBV7-8 with TRBJ2-5; D may match TRBD1 or TRBD2 (5 bases each). The ends were cut back, 1 base at V and 2 bases at J, with 17 bases in the middle. Germline assignment: CDR1 SGHVS and CDR2 FQNEAQ. The CDR3 runs 17 residues. The CDR3 nucleotides read TGTGCCAGCAGCTTAGTGCGTTTTTCAGGGACGCAAGAGACCCAGTACTTC. It codes for CASSLVRFSGTQETQYF.

The rearrangement links TRBV2 to TRBJ2-7; D not certain. The CDR3 spans 14 residues. V shed 5 bases and J shed 4 bases, with 15 bases lying between them. Germline V lookup: CDR1 SNHLY, CDR2 FYNNEI. The CDR3 region is CASSLPPFEYEQYF. Written as DNA, the CDR3 is TGTGCCAGCAGTCTACCTCCTTTTGAGTACGAGCAGTACTTC.

This chain links TRBV11-2 with TRBJ1-1; D unclear. Trimming pared 0 bases from V and 5 bases from J, leaving 10 bases between. The CDR3 runs 14 residues. The V gene's germline CDR1 is SGHAT and CDR2 FQNNGV. The chain's CDR3 is CASSLDGFQTEAFF. The CDR3 nucleotides read TGTGCCAGCAGCTTAGATGGCTTCCAGACTGAAGCTTTCTTT.

The V call is TRBV11-2, the J call TRBJ2-7; D may match TRBD1 or TRBD2 (5 bases each). In germline, CDR1 is SGHAT, CDR2 FQNNGV. There are 12 residues in the CDR3. V lost 5 bases and J lost 7, with 12 bases in between. CDR3 coding DNA: TGTGCCAGCAGCGACTCGGGGCGGGAGCAGTACTTC. Its translation is CASSDSGREQYF.

This chain links TRBV28 with TRBJ2-5; TRBD2 matches at 13 bases. The CDR3 covers 15 residues. V was clipped by 8 bases and J by 4 bases; unmatched bases: 7. Germline CDR1 reads MDHEN; CDR2 reads SYDVKM. DNA of the CDR3: TGTGCCAGCCGGACTAGCGGGAGTCCGCTAGAGACCCAGTACTTC. Its translation is CASRTSGSPLETQYF.

The chain joins TRBV20-1 to TRBJ1-5; TRBD1 is a possible D gene (5 bases). Between the trimmed V and J ends, which lost 0 bases and 4 bases, there was a span of 10 bases. There are 14 residues in the CDR3. Germline CDR1 is DFQATT and CDR2 is SNEGSKA (reference sequence). CDR3 loop: CSARDGGLNQPQHF. CDR3 coding DNA: TGCAGTGCTAGAGATGGGGGTCTAAATCAGCCCCAGCATTTT.

V usage is TRBV2 and J usage is TRBJ1-2; 10 bases are shared with TRBD1. Germline V gene sequence: CDR1 SNHLY, CDR2 FYNNEI. CDR3 size: 16 residues. Trimming took 1 base from V and 3 from J; bases not matched to a gene: 5. The CDR3: CASSEEDRGLYYGYTF. The CDR3 DNA follows: TGTGCCAGCAGTGAAGAAGACAGGGGGCTATACTATGGCTACACCTTC. The full variable domain, with the rest looked up from reference TRBV2 and TRBJ1-2, is EPEVTQTPSHQVTQMGQEVILRCVPISNHLYFYWYRQILGQKVEFLVSFYNNEISEKSEIFDDQFSVERPDGSNFTLKIRSTKLEDSAMYFCASSEEDRGLYYGYTFGSGTRLTVV.

V is TRBV20-1 and J is TRBJ2-5; D might be TRBD1 (6 bases). Trimming cost V 0 bases and J 7 bases, with 21 bases left between them. Germline CDR1 DFQATT, CDR2 SNEGSKA (reference sequence). The CDR3 totals 16 residues. The CDR3: CSAREITSGGLGTQYF. The CDR3, as DNA: TGCAGTGCTAGAGAGATTACTAGTGGGGGCCTGGGGACCCAGTACTTC.

This clonotype was observed a few times. The V gene is TRBV24-1, the J gene TRBJ2-2; 8 bases match TRBD1. The CDR3 consists of 16 residues. The germline V gene encodes CDR1 KGHDR and CDR2 SFDVKD. V gave up 9 bases and J gave up 5 bases; unmatched junction bases: 13. DNA for the CDR3: TGTGCCACCCTTCCCCCGACAGGGGAAGAGACCGGGGAGCTGTTTTTT. Amino acids: CATLPPTGEETGELFF.

This clonotype was found once. J is TRBJ1-2 and V is TRBV19; the match to TRBD1 covers 10 bases. Trimming took 6 bases from V and 5 from J; bases not matched to a gene: 6. Germline V gene lookup returns CDR1 LNHDA and CDR2 SQIVND (reference sequence). This CDR3 has 14 amino acids. The CDR3 loop is CASSPTGGQYGYTF. CDR3 sequence (DNA): TGTGCCAGTAGCCCGACAGGGGGCCAGTATGGCTACACCTTC.

The rearrangement uses TRBV11-2 and TRBJ1-6; unclear D gene. The V and J ends lost 3 bases and 5 bases respectively, with 2 bases between them. This CDR3 is built from 12 residues. The germline CDR1 and CDR2 sequences are SGHAT and FQNNGV. The CDR3 DNA reads TGTGCCAGCAGCTTGGATAATTCACCCCTCCACTTT. It encodes CASSLDNSPLHF.

This chain joins TRBV20-1 and TRBJ2-3; no clear D gene. Between the trimmed V and J ends, which lost 3 bases and 2 bases, there was a span of 12 bases. The CDR3 consists of 14 residues. Germline CDR1 DFQATT, CDR2 SNEGSKA (reference sequence). The CDR3 sequence: CSARGLPHTDTQYF. For the CDR3, the DNA is TGCAGTGCTAGGGGCCTACCCCACACAGATACGCAGTATTTT.

V gene TRBV20-1 combines with J gene TRBJ1-5; weak D call: TRBD1 (5 bases). Germline V lookup: CDR1 DFQATT, CDR2 SNEGSKA (reference sequence). Trimming cost V 7 bases and J 1 base, with 11 bases left between them. The CDR3 has 13 residues. The DNA of the CDR3 is TGCAGTGTCCCCGGGGGGAGCAATCAGCCCCAGCATTTT. The encoded protein is CSVPGGSNQPQHF.

The V and J genes are TRBV6-5 and TRBJ2-7; D uncertain. Germline V gene lookup returns CDR1 MNHEY and CDR2 SVGAGI. V lost 0 bases and J 2 bases, leaving 8 bases between the germline ends. The CDR3 has 14 residues. This CDR3 reads CASSYSRWAYEQYF. The CDR3 coding sequence is TGTGCCAGCAGTTACTCGAGATGGGCCTACGAGCAGTACTTC.

The chain has TRBV12-3 or TRBV12-4 and TRBJ2-5; D remains unclear. V lost 0 bases to trimming and J lost 4 bases, with 6 bases between them. The CDR3 has 13 amino acids. The CDR3 DNA reads as TGTGCCAGCAGTTTAGCCGGTTCAGAGACCCAGTACTTC. This encodes CASSLAGSETQYF.